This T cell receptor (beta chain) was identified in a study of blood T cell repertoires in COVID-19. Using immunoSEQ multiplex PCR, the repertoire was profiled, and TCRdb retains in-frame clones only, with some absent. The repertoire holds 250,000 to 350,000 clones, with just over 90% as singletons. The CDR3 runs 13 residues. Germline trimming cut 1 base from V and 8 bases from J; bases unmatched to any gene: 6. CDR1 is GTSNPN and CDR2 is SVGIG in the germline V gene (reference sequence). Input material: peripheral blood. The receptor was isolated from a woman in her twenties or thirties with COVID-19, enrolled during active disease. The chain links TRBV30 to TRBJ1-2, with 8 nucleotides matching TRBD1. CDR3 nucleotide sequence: TGTGCCTGGAGTGGATCGGCAGGGGGCGGCTACACCTTC. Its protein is CAWSGSAGGGYTF.